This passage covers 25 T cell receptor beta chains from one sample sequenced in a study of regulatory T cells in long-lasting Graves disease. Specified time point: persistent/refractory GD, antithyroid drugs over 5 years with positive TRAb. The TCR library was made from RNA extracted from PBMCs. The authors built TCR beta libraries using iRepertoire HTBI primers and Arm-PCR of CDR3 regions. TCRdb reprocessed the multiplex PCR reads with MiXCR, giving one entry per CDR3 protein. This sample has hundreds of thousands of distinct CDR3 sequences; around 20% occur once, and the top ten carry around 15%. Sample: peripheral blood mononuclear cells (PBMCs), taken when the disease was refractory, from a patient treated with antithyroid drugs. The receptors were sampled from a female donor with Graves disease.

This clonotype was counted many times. CDR3 sequence (DNA): TGCAGTGCTTCGAGCGGGGACAAACCCTACGAGCAGTACTTC. Translating it yields CSASSGDKPYEQYF. The chain has TRBV20-1 and TRBJ2-7, with a possible D match to TRBD2 (7 bases). V shed 5 bases and J shed 2 bases, with 16 bases lying between them. The CDR3 runs 14 residues. In germline, CDR1 is DFQATT, CDR2 SNEGSKA (reference sequence).

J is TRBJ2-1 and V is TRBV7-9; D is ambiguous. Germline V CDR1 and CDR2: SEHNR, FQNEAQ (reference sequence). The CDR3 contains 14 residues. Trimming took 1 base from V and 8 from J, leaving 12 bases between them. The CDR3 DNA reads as TGTGCCAGCAGCTTAGAGGGTAGCTCCCATGAGCAGTTCTTC. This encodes CASSLEGSSHEQFF. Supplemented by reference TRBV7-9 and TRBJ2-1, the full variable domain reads DTGVSQNPRHKITKRGQNVTFRCDPISEHNRLYWYRQTLGQGPEFLTYFQNEAQLEKSRLLSDRFSAERPKGSFSTLEIQRTEQGDSAMYLCASSLEGSSHEQFFGPGTRLTVL.

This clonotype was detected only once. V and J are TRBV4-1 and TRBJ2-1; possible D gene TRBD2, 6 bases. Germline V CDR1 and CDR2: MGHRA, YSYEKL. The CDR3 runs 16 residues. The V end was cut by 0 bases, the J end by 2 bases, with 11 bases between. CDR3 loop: CASSQDGGAPYNEQFF. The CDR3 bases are TGCGCCAGCAGCCAAGACGGAGGGGCTCCCTACAATGAGCAGTTCTTC.

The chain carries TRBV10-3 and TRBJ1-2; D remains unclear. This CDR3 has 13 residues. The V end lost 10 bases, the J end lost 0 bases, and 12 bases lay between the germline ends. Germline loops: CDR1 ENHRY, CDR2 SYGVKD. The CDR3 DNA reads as TGTGCCACCCACAGAGAACCTAACTATGGCTACACCTTC. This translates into CATHREPNYGYTF.

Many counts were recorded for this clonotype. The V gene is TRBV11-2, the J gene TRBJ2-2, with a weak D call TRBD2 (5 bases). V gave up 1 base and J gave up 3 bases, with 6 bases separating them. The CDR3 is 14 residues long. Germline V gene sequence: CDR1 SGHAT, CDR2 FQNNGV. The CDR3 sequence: CASSLGEYTGELFF. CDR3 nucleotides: TGTGCCAGCAGCTTAGGGGAGTACACCGGGGAGCTGTTTTTT.

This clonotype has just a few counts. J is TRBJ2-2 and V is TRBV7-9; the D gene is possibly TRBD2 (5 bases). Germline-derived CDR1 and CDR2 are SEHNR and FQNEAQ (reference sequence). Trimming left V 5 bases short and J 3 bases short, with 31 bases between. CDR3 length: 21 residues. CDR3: CASSPPARFSATYGDTGELFF. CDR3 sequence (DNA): TGTGCCAGCAGCCCCCCGGCTCGCTTTAGCGCAACCTATGGCGACACCGGGGAGCTGTTTTTT.

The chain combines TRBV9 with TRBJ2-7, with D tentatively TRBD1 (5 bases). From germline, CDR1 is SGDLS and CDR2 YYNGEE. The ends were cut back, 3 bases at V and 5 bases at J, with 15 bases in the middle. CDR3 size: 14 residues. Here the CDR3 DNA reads TGTGCCAGCAGCGCCTCAGGGTTCTGGAACGAGCAGTACTTC. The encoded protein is CASSASGFWNEQYF.

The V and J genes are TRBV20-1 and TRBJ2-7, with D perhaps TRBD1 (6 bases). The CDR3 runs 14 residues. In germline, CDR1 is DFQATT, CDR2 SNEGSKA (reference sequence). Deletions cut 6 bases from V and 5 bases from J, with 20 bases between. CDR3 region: CSAPGRGGRDEQYF. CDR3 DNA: TGCAGTGCCCCAGGGAGAGGGGGTCGAGACGAGCAGTACTTC.

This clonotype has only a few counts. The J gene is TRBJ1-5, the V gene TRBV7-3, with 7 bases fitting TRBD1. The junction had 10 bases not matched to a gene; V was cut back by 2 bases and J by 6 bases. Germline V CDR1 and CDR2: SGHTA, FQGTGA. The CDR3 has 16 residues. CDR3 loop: CASSLSPQTGTQPQHF. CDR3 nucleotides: TGTGCCAGCAGCTTATCGCCCCAGACAGGGACTCAGCCCCAGCATTTT.

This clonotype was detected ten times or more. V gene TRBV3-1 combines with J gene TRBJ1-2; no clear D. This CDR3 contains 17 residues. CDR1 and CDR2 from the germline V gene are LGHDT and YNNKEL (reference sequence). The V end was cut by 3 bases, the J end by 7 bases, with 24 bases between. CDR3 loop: CASSHKMSGSPRGGYTF. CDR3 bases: TGTGCCAGCAGCCACAAGATGAGCGGCAGTCCACGTGGTGGCTACACCTTC.

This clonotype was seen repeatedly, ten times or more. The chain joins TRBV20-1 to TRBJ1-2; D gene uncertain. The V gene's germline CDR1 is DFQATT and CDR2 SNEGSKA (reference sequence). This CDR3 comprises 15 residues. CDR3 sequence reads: CSPSPGPRYIWGYTF. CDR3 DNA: TGCAGCCCATCCCCGGGCCCCCGATATATCTGGGGCTACACCTTC.

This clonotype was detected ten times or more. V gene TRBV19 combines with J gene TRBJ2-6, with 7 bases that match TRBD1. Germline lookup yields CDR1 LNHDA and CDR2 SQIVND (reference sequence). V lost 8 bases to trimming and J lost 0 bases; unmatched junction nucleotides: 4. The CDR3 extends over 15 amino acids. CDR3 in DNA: TGTGCCAGTGGATCAGGGGGCTCTGGGGCCAACGTCCTGACTTTC. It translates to CASGSGGSGANVLTF. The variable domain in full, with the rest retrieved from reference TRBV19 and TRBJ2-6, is DGGITQSPKYLFRKEGQNVTLSCEQNLNHDAMYWYRQDPGQGLRLIYYSQIVNDFQKGDIAEGYSVSREKKESFPLTVTSAQKNPTAFYLCASGSGGSGANVLTFGAGSRLTVL.

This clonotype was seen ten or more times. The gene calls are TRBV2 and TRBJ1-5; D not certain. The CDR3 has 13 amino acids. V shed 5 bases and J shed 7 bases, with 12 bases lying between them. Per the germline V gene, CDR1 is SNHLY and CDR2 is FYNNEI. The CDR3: CASSTGVRQPQHF. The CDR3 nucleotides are TGTGCCAGCAGTACCGGGGTACGCCAGCCCCAGCATTTT. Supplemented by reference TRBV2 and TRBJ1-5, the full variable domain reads EPEVTQTPSHQVTQMGQEVILRCVPISNHLYFYWYRQILGQKVEFLVSFYNNEISEKSEIFDDQFSVERPDGSNFTLKIRSTKLEDSAMYFCASSTGVRQPQHFGDGTRLSIL.

The CDR3 loop reads CATRQASNSPLHF. CDR3 DNA: TGTGCCACCAGACAGGCGAGCAATTCACCCCTCCACTTT. The chain uses TRBV6-1 and TRBJ1-6; tentatively, D is TRBD1 (6 bases). Germline assignment: CDR1 MNHNS and CDR2 SASEGT. V was clipped by 10 bases and J by 7 bases, with 14 bases between them. The CDR3 covers 13 residues.

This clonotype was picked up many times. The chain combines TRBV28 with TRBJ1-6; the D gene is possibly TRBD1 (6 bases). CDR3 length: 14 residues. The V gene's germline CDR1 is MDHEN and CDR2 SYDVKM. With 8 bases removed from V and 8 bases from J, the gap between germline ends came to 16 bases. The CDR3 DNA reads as TGTGCCAGCGGACCACAGGGTCCTGATTCACCCCTCCACTTT. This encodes CASGPQGPDSPLHF.

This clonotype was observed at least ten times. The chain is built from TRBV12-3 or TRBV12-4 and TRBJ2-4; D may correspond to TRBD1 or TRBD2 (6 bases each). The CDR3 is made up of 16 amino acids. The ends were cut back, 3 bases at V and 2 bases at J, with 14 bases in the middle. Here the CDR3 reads CASSLSQGRTKNIQYF. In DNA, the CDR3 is TGTGCCAGCAGTTTGTCGCAGGGGAGGACCAAAAACATTCAGTACTTC.

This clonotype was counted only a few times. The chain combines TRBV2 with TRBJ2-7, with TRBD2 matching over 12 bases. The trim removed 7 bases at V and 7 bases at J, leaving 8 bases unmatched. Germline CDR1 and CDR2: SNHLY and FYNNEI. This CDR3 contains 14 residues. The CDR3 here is CASTLAGGLGEQYF. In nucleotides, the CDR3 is TGTGCCAGCACGCTAGCGGGAGGGCTTGGTGAGCAGTACTTC.

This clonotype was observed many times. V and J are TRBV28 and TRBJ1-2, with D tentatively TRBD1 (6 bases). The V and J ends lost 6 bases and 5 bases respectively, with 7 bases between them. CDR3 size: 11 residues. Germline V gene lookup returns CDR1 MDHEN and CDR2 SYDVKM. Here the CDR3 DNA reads TGTGCCAGCAGGACAGGTTATGGCTACACCTTC. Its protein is CASRTGYGYTF.

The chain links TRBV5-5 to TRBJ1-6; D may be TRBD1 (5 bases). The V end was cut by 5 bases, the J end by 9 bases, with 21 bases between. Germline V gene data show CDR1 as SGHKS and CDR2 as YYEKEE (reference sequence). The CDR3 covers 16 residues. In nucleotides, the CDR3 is TGTGCCAGCAGTCCCTCTACGCAGGGCATAGGTTCACCCCTCCACTTT. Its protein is CASSPSTQGIGSPLHF. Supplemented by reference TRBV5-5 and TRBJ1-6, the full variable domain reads DAGVTQSPTHLIKTRGQQVTLRCSPISGHKSVSWYQQVLGQGPQFIFQYYEKEERGRGNFPDRFSARQFPNYSSELNVNALLLGDSALYLCASSPSTQGIGSPLHFGNGTRLTVT.

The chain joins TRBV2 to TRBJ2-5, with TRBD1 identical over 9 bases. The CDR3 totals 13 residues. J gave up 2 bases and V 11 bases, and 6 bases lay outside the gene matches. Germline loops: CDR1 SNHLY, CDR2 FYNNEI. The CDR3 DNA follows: TGTGCCGGGGCCGACAGGGGGCAAGAGACCCAGTACTTC. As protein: CAGADRGQETQYF.

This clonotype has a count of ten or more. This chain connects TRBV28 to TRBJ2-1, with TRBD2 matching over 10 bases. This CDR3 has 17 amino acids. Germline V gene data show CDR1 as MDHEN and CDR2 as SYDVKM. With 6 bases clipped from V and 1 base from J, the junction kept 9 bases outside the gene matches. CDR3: CASRRAYSGRSYNEQFF. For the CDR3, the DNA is TGTGCCAGCAGAAGGGCCTATAGCGGGAGGTCCTACAATGAGCAGTTCTTC. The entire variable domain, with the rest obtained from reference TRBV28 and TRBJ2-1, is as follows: DVKVTQSSRYLVKRTGEKVFLECVQDMDHENMFWYRQDPGLGLRLIYFSYDVKMKEKGDIPEGYSVSREKKERFSLILESASTNQTSMYLCASRRAYSGRSYNEQFFGPGTRLTVL.

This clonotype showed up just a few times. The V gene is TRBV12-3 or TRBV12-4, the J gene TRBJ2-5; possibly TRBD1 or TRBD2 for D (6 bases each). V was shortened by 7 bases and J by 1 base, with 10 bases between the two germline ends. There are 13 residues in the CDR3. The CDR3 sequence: CASMEGGQETQYF. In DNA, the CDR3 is TGTGCCAGCATGGAGGGGGGCCAAGAGACCCAGTACTTC.

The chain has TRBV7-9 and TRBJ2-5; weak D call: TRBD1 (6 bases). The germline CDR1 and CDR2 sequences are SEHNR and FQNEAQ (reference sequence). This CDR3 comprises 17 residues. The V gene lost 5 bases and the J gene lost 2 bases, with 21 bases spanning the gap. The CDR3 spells CASSLSLQGREQETQYF. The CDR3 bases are TGTGCCAGCAGCCTCTCCCTACAGGGTAGGGAACAAGAGACCCAGTACTTC.

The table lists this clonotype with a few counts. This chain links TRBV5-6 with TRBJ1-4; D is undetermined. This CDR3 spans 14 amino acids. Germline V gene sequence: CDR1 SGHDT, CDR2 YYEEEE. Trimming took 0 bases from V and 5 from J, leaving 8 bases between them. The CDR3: CASSLGGLNEKLFF. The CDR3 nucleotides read TGTGCCAGCAGCTTGGGAGGACTCAATGAAAAACTGTTTTTT.

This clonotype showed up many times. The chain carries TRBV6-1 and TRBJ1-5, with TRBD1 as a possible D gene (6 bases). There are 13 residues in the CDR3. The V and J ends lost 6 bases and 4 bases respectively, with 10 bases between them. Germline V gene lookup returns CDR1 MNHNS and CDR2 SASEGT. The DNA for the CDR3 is TGTGCCAGCAGCCACAGGGAGAATCAGCCCCAGCATTTT. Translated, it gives CASSHRENQPQHF.